These 5 T cell receptor beta chains came from one sample sequenced in a study of blood T cells in healthy people across ages. Together with a sample-barcoded 5' primer, a J-beta primer mix was included in a second PCR lasting roughly 6 to 12 cycles. TCRdb redid the calling of the 5' RACE reads with MiXCR, one entry per CDR3 protein. The repertoire holds around 990,000 distinct CDR3 sequences, with about two fifths as singletons. Specimen: blood. The receptor set was obtained from a man aged 18-30 years in good health.

This clonotype has only a few counts. V gene TRBV6-6 combines with J gene TRBJ2-1; D might be TRBD1 (5 bases). The CDR3 runs to 11 residues. V lost 1 base and J 12 bases, leaving 7 bases between the germline ends. Germline lookup yields CDR1 MNHNY and CDR2 SVGAGI (reference sequence). Written as DNA, the CDR3 is TGTGCCAGCAGTTACTTACAGGTGCAGTTCTTC. As protein: CASSYLQVQFF.

This clonotype occurred a few times. The chain employs TRBV7-9 and TRBJ2-1; D not resolved. Germline V gives CDR1 SEHNR, CDR2 FQNEAQ (reference sequence). V dropped 6 bases and J dropped 9 bases, with 15 bases sitting between them. This CDR3 is built from 13 residues. The CDR3 loop reads CASRQDARPEQFF. The DNA for the CDR3 is TGTGCCAGCAGACAAGATGCCCGGCCTGAGCAGTTCTTC.

The table lists this clonotype with a few counts. The chain uses TRBV4-1 and TRBJ2-2, with a possible D match to TRBD2 (6 bases). The V gene lost 0 bases and the J gene lost 2 bases, with 13 bases spanning the gap. Germline V lookup: CDR1 MGHRA, CDR2 YSYEKL. The CDR3 is 17 amino acids. CDR3 in DNA: TGCGCCAGCAGCCAAGATCCTCTGGGACTTAACACCGGGGAGCTGTTTTTT. It specifies CASSQDPLGLNTGELFF.

This clonotype was seen a handful of times. This sequence joins TRBV9 and TRBJ1-1; TRBD1 matches at 8 bases. J was trimmed by 1 base and V by 0 bases; bases with no gene match: 2. The CDR3 loop spans 15 amino acids. Looked up from germline, CDR1 is SGDLS and CDR2 is YYNGEE. This CDR3 reads CASSVATGANTEAFF. CDR3 coding DNA: TGTGCCAGCAGCGTAGCGACAGGGGCGAACACTGAAGCTTTCTTT.

This clonotype was observed a handful of times. The V and J genes are TRBV20-1 and TRBJ1-2; 10 bases map to TRBD1. J lost 2 bases, V lost 0 bases, and 15 bases had no gene match. The CDR3 contains 19 residues. The germline V gene has CDR1 DFQATT and CDR2 SNEGSKA (reference sequence). CDR3 bases: TGCAGTGCTAGAGATCCCGGGAAAGTACCGGGACAGGGGAACTATGGCTACACCTTC. Its protein product is CSARDPGKVPGQGNYGYTF.